These 13 T cell receptor beta chains were all obtained from the same sample, sequenced in a study of T cell responses to AZD1222 COVID-19 vaccine. Method: immunoSEQ multiplex PCR; TCRdb's copy keeps in-frame clones and lacks some. Among around 120,000 clones listed, around 93% were seen once. This sample comprised peripheral blood, obtained 28 days after the second AZD1222 dose. The receptors shown here come from an adult who received the AZD1222 COVID-19 vaccine.

The chain links TRBV28 to TRBJ1-1, with D unclear. V gave up 8 bases and J gave up 12 bases, with 13 bases separating them. The CDR3 extends over 10 amino acids. CDR1 and CDR2 (germline): MDHEN, SYDVKM. CDR3 region: CASLGRRTFF. DNA of the CDR3: TGTGCCAGCTTGGGGAGGAGGACTTTCTTT.

The rearrangement joins TRBV2 to TRBJ2-7; D is perhaps TRBD1 or TRBD2 (6 bases each). CDR1 is SNHLY and CDR2 is FYNNEI in the germline V gene. The V and J ends lost 4 bases and 2 bases respectively, with 12 bases between them. This CDR3 has 14 residues. The CDR3 spells CASSGGTIPYEQYF. CDR3 coding DNA: TGTGCCAGCAGTGGCGGGACAATCCCCTACGAGCAGTACTTC.

This chain uses TRBV29-1 with TRBJ2-1; D is unclear. This CDR3 comprises 14 residues. V was cut by 3 bases and J by 0 bases, with 9 bases left in between. Per germline, CDR1 SQVTM and CDR2 ANQGSEA. In DNA, the CDR3 is TGCAGCGTTGAGGGCAGGTCCTCCTACAATGAGCAGTTCTTC. It yields the protein CSVEGRSSYNEQFF.

This clone has more than one count but fewer than ten. V and J are TRBV2 and TRBJ1-6, with D maybe TRBD1 (5 bases). The V gene lost 6 bases and the J gene lost 7 bases, with 16 bases spanning the gap. The germline V gene has CDR1 SNHLY and CDR2 FYNNEI. The CDR3 runs to 15 residues. The CDR3 DNA follows: TGTGCCAGCAGGCTGGGAGGGGTCGGCAATTCACCCCTCCACTTT. This sequence encodes CASRLGGVGNSPLHF.

V and J are TRBV29-1 and TRBJ2-3, with 9 bases matching TRBD2. The CDR3 has 15 amino acids. Germline V gives CDR1 SQVTM, CDR2 ANQGSEA. V was pared by 5 bases and J by 3 bases, with 9 bases of the junction left unmatched. CDR3 nucleotide sequence: TGCAGCGTTAGTAGGCGGGGGGGGAATACAGATACGCAGTATTTT. Translation gives CSVSRRGGNTDTQYF.

The chain couples TRBV7-6 to TRBJ1-1, with no clear D. Germline V gene lookup returns CDR1 SGHVS and CDR2 FNYEAQ. The CDR3 length is 15 residues. The germline V and J ends were trimmed by 5 bases and 4 bases, with 17 bases remaining between them. CDR3 sequence (DNA): TGTGCCAGCAGCCCATCGGGGTTGGAAAGCACTGAAGCTTTCTTT. This gives the protein CASSPSGLESTEAFF. Looking up the rest from reference TRBV7-6 and TRBJ1-1 gives the full variable domain: GAGVSQSPRYKVTKRGQDVALRCDPISGHVSLYWYRQALGQGPEFLTYFNYEAQQDKSGLPNDRFSAERPEGSISTLTIQRTEQRDSAMYRCASSPSGLESTEAFFGQGTRLTVV.

The V gene is TRBV24-1, the J gene TRBJ2-2, with D unclear. The CDR3 is made up of 13 amino acids. CDR1 and CDR2 (germline): KGHDR, SFDVKD. V lost 5 bases, J lost 1 base, and 4 bases lay in between. DNA of the CDR3: TGTGCCACCAGTGGGGGGAACACCGGGGAGCTGTTTTTT. Encoded protein: CATSGGNTGELFF.

The chain uses TRBV16 and TRBJ1-6; D not resolved. The germline V gene has CDR1 KGHSY and CDR2 FQNENV. V was trimmed by 0 bases and J by 7 bases, leaving 10 bases between them. This CDR3 is built from 15 residues. The CDR3 DNA is TGTGCCAGCAGCCAATCTTTCACACCAAATTCACCCCTCCACTTT. This codes for CASSQSFTPNSPLHF.

The V call is TRBV27, the J call TRBJ1-6, with D unclear. The CDR3 is made up of 15 amino acids. In germline, CDR1 is MNHEY, CDR2 SMNVEV (reference sequence). V lost 3 bases and J 7 bases, leaving 13 bases between the germline ends. This CDR3 is CASSLESGWNSPLHF. The CDR3 DNA is TGTGCCAGCAGTTTGGAGAGTGGGTGGAATTCACCCCTCCACTTT.

The chain is built from TRBV6-6 and TRBJ2-7, with TRBD1 as a possible D gene (6 bases). CDR1 MNHNY and CDR2 SVGAGI come from the germline V gene (reference sequence). The CDR3 spans 13 residues. V was pared by 7 bases and J by 4 bases, with 14 bases between. DNA of the CDR3: TGTGCCAGCACCAACAGGGTGAGATACGAGCAGTACTTC. Its protein is CASTNRVRYEQYF.

As concerns this clone: Other DNA sequences from this sample encode an identical CDR3 as well. The chain uses TRBV6-2 or TRBV6-3 and TRBJ1-5; no clear D. Germline loops: CDR1 MNHEY, CDR2 SVGEGT. The CDR3 is 14 residues long. V shed 4 bases and J shed 3 bases, with 10 bases lying between them. The CDR3 nucleotides are TGTGCCAGCAGTTTTGGTCAGTCCAATCAGCCCCAGCATTTT. Amino acid sequence: CASSFGQSNQPQHF.

The chain is built from TRBV6-2 or TRBV6-3 and TRBJ2-2; tentatively, D is TRBD1 (5 bases). The V end was cut by 0 bases, the J end by 2 bases, with 10 bases between. This CDR3 comprises 16 residues. Germline V gives CDR1 MNHEY, CDR2 SVGEGT. As DNA, the CDR3 is TGTGCCAGCAGTTACTCGCCAACAGGAAACACCGGGGAGCTGTTTTTT. Its translation: CASSYSPTGNTGELFF.

This clone was detected once. Additional DNA sequences in this sample encode the identical CDR3. CDR3 residues: CASSPGNQPQHF. CDR3 nucleotide sequence: TGTGCCAGCTCACCCGGAAATCAGCCCCAGCATTTT. This chain uses TRBV18 with TRBJ1-5, with D unclear. V lost 3 bases, J lost 4 bases, and 4 bases lay in between. Germline V gene data show CDR1 as KGHSH and CDR2 as LQKENI. This CDR3 has 12 amino acids.